A selection of T cell receptor beta chains follows, all from one sample in a study of neurological immune-mediated disorders. Each CDR3 protein is one row after TCRdb ran MiXCR on the 5' RACE reads. The profile covers just under 40,000 distinct CDR3 sequences, with approximately 7.2% appearing a single time and about 6% taken by the ten largest. The sample taken for sequencing was CD4+ T cells from blood. The receptors stem from a man in his fifties in good health. The CDR3 runs from the conserved cysteine through the conserved F or W. The D gene is left open where the match is weak.

CDR3 length: 14; D gene: TRBD2; J gene: TRBJ2-1; V gene: TRBV20-1; CDR3 protein: CSAKGLAGSGEQFF
CDR3 length: 16; D gene: NA; J gene: TRBJ2-7; V gene: TRBV6-2/TRBV6-3; CDR3 protein: CASSYNPAPSSYEQYF
CDR3 length: 15; D gene: NA; J gene: TRBJ2-4; V gene: TRBV6-2/TRBV6-3; CDR3 protein: CASSDGVLAKNIQYF
CDR3 length: 18; D gene: NA; J gene: TRBJ1-2; V gene: TRBV20-1; CDR3 protein: CSAIADDAGERANYGYTF
CDR3 length: 16; D gene: TRBD1; J gene: TRBJ2-5; V gene: TRBV5-1; CDR3 protein: CASSVLNRGTGETQYF
CDR3 length: 14; D gene: TRBD1; J gene: TRBJ2-7; V gene: TRBV20-1; CDR3 protein: CSASRDSVSYEQYF
CDR3 length: 14; D gene: NA; J gene: TRBJ2-7; V gene: TRBV28; CDR3 protein: CASSLSRALGEQYF
CDR3 length: 16; D gene: NA; J gene: TRBJ1-2; V gene: TRBV6-5; CDR3 protein: CASSYSTPLGGDGYTF
CDR3 length: 12; D gene: NA; J gene: TRBJ2-7; V gene: TRBV5-1; CDR3 protein: CASSSESYEQYF
CDR3 length: 13; D gene: NA; J gene: TRBJ2-1; V gene: TRBV7-8; CDR3 protein: CASSSSRDHEQFF
CDR3 length: 17; D gene: TRBD2; J gene: TRBJ2-5; V gene: TRBV20-1; CDR3 protein: CSAHRASSGRGRETQYF
CDR3 length: 14; D gene: TRBD2; J gene: TRBJ2-7; V gene: TRBV20-1; CDR3 protein: CSATTGTSPYEQYF
CDR3 length: 14; D gene: NA; J gene: TRBJ2-2; V gene: TRBV25-1; CDR3 protein: CASSDRRGTGELFF
CDR3 length: 14; D gene: NA; J gene: TRBJ2-5; V gene: TRBV7-6; CDR3 protein: CASSFRGSGETQYF
CDR3 length: 11; D gene: NA; J gene: TRBJ1-2; V gene: TRBV12-3/TRBV12-4; CDR3 protein: CASSRQYGYTF
CDR3 length: 14; D gene: NA; J gene: TRBJ2-7; V gene: TRBV7-9; CDR3 protein: CASSRAIGMGEQYF
CDR3 length: 15; D gene: NA; J gene: TRBJ1-1; V gene: TRBV18; CDR3 protein: CASSGQRDSNTEAFF
CDR3 length: 14; D gene: TRBD2; J gene: TRBJ2-7; V gene: TRBV20-1; CDR3 protein: CSADPLAGGREQYF
CDR3 length: 11; D gene: NA; J gene: TRBJ2-7; V gene: TRBV15; CDR3 protein: CATSRDNEQYF